The 14 T cell receptor beta chains reported below all come from one sample, sequenced in a study of spatial heterogeneity in lung cancer. TCRdb re-called the 5' RACE reads through MiXCR, storing one row per CDR3 protein. Of some 100,000 distinct CDR3 sequences listed, approximately 8.6% are singletons. Described time point: sample taken at primary tumor resection. Sequencing of whole RNA from tumor, nontumor lung or frozen PBMC involved no sorting. The sequencing used PBMCs, collected at surgery. These receptor sequences come from a male donor with early-stage non-small cell lung cancer.

This CDR3 reads CASSDFSYEQYF. For the CDR3, the DNA is TGTGCCAGCAGTGACTTCTCCTACGAGCAGTACTTC. The genes are TRBV28 and TRBJ2-7, with D unresolved. The germline V gene has CDR1 MDHEN and CDR2 SYDVKM. The V end was cut by 5 bases, the J end by 0 bases, with 5 bases between. This CDR3 spans 12 amino acids.

The rearrangement uses TRBV29-1 and TRBJ2-7; D not resolved. The CDR3 length is 14 residues. From germline, CDR1 is SQVTM and CDR2 ANQGSEA. V lost 1 base to trimming and J lost 0 bases, with 10 bases between them. The CDR3 loop reads CSVEVGSSSYEQYF. CDR3 in DNA: TGCAGCGTTGAAGTAGGATCCTCCTCCTACGAGCAGTACTTC.

This clonotype was recorded many times. The chain carries TRBV6-1 and TRBJ1-5; D unclear. The germline gives CDR1 MNHNS, CDR2 SASEGT. The CDR3 totals 14 residues. Trimming removed 3 bases from V and 7 bases from J, with 13 bases in between. The chain's CDR3 is CASSEGVRGQPQHF. The CDR3 coding sequence is TGTGCCAGCAGTGAGGGAGTCCGCGGGCAGCCCCAGCATTTT.

As DNA, the CDR3 is TGTGCCAGCAGCTCAGGACTAGCCTTGGGTGAGCAGTTCTTC. Its protein product is CASSSGLALGEQFF. The chain combines TRBV7-2 with TRBJ2-1, with 8 bases aligning to TRBD2. V lost 4 bases and J lost 9; bases outside the gene matches: 8. The CDR3 extends over 14 amino acids. Germline values: CDR1 SGHTA, CDR2 FQGNSA.

The chain is built from TRBV20-1 and TRBJ2-7; D gene ambiguous. The CDR3 totals 14 residues. CDR1 is DFQATT and CDR2 is SNEGSKA in the germline V gene (reference sequence). Trimming stripped 5 bases from V and 0 bases from J, with 14 bases between. This CDR3 reads CSAGPRTFSYEQYF. As DNA, the CDR3 is TGCAGTGCTGGGCCCCGTACGTTCTCCTACGAGCAGTACTTC.

This clonotype was counted many times. V and J are TRBV20-1 and TRBJ2-2, with 9 bases lining up with TRBD1. CDR1 is DFQATT, CDR2 SNEGSKA, per germline (reference sequence). With V trimmed by 5 bases and J by 3 bases, 4 bases remained unmatched. The CDR3 has 14 residues. The CDR3 loop is CSAPDRGHTGELFF. CDR3 in DNA: TGCAGTGCTCCGGACAGGGGTCACACCGGGGAGCTGTTTTTT.

This rearrangement joins TRBV6-1 to TRBJ2-7, with TRBD2 identical over 7 bases. The CDR3 is 15 amino acids. V lost 2 bases to trimming and J lost 1 base; unmatched junction nucleotides: 5. CDR1 MNHNS and CDR2 SASEGT come from the germline V gene. The CDR3 protein is CASSELRESSYEQYF. The CDR3, as DNA: TGTGCCAGCAGTGAACTGCGGGAGAGTTCCTACGAGCAGTACTTC.

In DNA form, the CDR3 reads TGTGCCAGCAGCTCCCGTCCAAACACTGAAGCTTTCTTT. This translates into CASSSRPNTEAFF. This chain uses TRBV13 with TRBJ1-1; D ambiguous. Germline V gives CDR1 PRHDT, CDR2 FYEKMQ (reference sequence). V dropped 4 bases and J dropped 2 bases, with 8 bases sitting between them. This CDR3 region has 13 residues.

A few counts support this clonotype. The chain carries TRBV10-3 and TRBJ1-2; D gene ambiguous. The length of the CDR3 is 14 residues. V was pared by 8 bases and J by 5 bases, with 18 bases between. Germline CDR1 is ENHRY and CDR2 is SYGVKD. The CDR3, as DNA: TGTGCCATCTATGACACTACTACATTTTATGGCTACACCTTC. It translates to CAIYDTTTFYGYTF.

This clonotype came up many times. V usage is TRBV6-6 and J usage is TRBJ2-1, with D perhaps being TRBD1 or TRBD2 (7 bases each). The length of the CDR3 is 16 residues. Germline assignment: CDR1 MNHNY and CDR2 SVGAGI (reference sequence). V was shortened by 6 bases and J by 4 bases, with 19 bases between the two germline ends. CDR3 sequence reads: CASSRTDREGYNEQFF. CDR3 coding DNA: TGTGCCAGCAGCCGGACCGACAGGGAGGGGTACAATGAGCAGTTCTTC.

The chain is built from TRBV5-6 and TRBJ2-1; maybe TRBD1 (5 bases). Germline CDR1 SGHDT, CDR2 YYEEEE. CDR3 length: 15 amino acids. Trimming removed 2 bases from V and 9 bases from J, with 18 bases in between. The CDR3 here is CASSLSQTEGAEQFF. CDR3 nucleotides: TGTGCCAGCAGCTTAAGCCAGACAGAAGGTGCTGAGCAGTTCTTC. The entire variable domain, with the rest obtained from reference TRBV5-6 and TRBJ2-1, is as follows: DAGVTQSPTHLIKTRGQQVTLRCSPKSGHDTVSWYQQALGQGPQFIFQYYEEEERQRGNFPDRFSGHQFPNYSSELNVNALLLGDSALYLCASSLSQTEGAEQFFGPGTRLTVL.

This clonotype showed up many times. V and J are TRBV7-9 and TRBJ1-1; tentatively, D is TRBD1 (5 bases). Trimming shortened V by 4 bases and J by 5 bases, and 14 bases separated the two germline ends. The CDR3 has 14 amino acids. CDR1 is SEHNR, CDR2 FQNEAQ, per germline (reference sequence). CDR3 in amino acids: CASSSTGRHTEAFF. The CDR3 DNA reads TGTGCCAGCAGCTCCACGGGACGGCATACTGAAGCTTTCTTT.

V and J are TRBV20-1 and TRBJ1-5; 9 nucleotides align to TRBD1. CDR3 length equals 15 residues. V lost 3 bases and J lost 4; bases outside the gene matches: 7. Germline lookup yields CDR1 DFQATT and CDR2 SNEGSKA (reference sequence). The CDR3 spells CSASSDRGSNQPQHF. CDR3 nucleotide sequence: TGCAGTGCTAGTTCTGACAGGGGGAGTAATCAGCCCCAGCATTTT.

This clonotype occurred many times. This CDR3 is CASGLVTGTSGRETQYF. For the CDR3, the DNA is TGTGCTAGTGGTTTAGTTACCGGGACTAGCGGGAGAGAGACCCAGTACTTC. J is TRBJ2-5 and V is TRBV12-5; 14 nucleotides align to TRBD2. The CDR3 has 17 residues. The V gene's germline CDR1 is LGHNT and CDR2 FRNRAP. V dropped 3 bases and J dropped 4; count of bases not matched to a gene: 7.